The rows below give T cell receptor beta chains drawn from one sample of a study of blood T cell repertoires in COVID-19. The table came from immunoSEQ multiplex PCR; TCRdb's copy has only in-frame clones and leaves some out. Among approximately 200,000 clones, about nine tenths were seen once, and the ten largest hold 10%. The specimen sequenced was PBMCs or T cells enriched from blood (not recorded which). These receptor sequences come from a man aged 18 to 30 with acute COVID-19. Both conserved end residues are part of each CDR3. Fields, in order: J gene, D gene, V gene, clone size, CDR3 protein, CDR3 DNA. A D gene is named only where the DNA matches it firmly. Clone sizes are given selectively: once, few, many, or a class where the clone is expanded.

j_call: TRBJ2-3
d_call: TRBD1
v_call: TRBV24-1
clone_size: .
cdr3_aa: CATSEGTSGTGGVGADTQYF
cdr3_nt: TGTGCCACCTCTGAGGGGACCTCCGGGACAGGGGGCGTTGGTGCAGATACGCAGTATTTT

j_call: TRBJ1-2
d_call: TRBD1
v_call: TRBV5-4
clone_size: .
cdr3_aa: CASSSPSTGGYGYTF
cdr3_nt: TGTGCCAGCAGCTCTCCCTCGACAGGGGGCTATGGCTACACCTTC

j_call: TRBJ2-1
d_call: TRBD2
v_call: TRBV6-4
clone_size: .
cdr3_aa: CASSDSGSSNEQFF
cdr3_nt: TGTGCCAGCAGTGACAGCGGGAGTAGCAATGAGCAGTTCTTC

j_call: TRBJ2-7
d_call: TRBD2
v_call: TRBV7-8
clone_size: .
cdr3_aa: CASSPVTLGTSGVSYEQYF
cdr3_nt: TGTGCCAGCAGCCCGGTGACCTTGGGGACTAGCGGGGTCTCCTACGAGCAGTACTTC

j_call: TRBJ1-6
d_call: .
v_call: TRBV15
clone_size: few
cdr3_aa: CATSRDVPRADSPLHF
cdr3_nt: TGTGCCACCAGCAGAGATGTGCCCAGGGCGGATTCACCCCTCCACTTT

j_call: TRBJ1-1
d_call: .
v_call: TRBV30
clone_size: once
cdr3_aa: CAWSVNYGGTEAFF
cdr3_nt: TGTGCCTGGAGTGTAAATTACGGGGGGACTGAAGCTTTCTTT

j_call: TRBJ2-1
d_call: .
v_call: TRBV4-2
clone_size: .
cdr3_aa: CASSQDSVGLNEQFF
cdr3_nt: TGTGCCAGCAGCCAAGATAGTGTGGGGCTGAATGAGCAGTTCTTC

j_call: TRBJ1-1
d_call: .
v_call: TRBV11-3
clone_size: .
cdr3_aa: CASSPPRGGMTEAFF
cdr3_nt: TGTGCCAGCAGCCCCCCGAGGGGCGGGATGACTGAAGCTTTCTTT

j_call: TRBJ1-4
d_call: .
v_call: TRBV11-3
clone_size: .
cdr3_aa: CASSRSGGSNEKLFF
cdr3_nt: TGTGCCAGCAGCCGTTCGGGGGGCTCCAATGAAAAACTGTTTTTT

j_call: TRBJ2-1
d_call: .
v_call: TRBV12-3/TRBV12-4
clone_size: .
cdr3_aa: CASSPGGDEQFF
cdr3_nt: TGTGCCAGCAGCCCCGGCGGCGATGAGCAGTTCTTC

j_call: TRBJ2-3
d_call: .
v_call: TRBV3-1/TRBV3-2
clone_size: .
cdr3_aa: CASQGGSKDTQYF
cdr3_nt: TGTGCCAGCCAGGGTGGTAGCAAAGATACGCAGTATTTT

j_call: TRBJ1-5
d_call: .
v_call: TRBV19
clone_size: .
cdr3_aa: CASSHTNQPQHF
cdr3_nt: TGTGCCAGTAGCCACACCAATCAGCCCCAGCATTTT

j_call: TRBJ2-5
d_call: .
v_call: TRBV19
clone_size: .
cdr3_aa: CASSIQASRQETQYF
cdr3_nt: TGTGCCAGTAGCATACAGGCTTCTCGCCAAGAGACCCAGTACTTC

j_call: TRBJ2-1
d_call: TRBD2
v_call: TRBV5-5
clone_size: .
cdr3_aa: CASSLELAVPNEQFF
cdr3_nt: TGTGCCAGCAGCTTGGAACTAGCGGTCCCCAATGAGCAGTTCTTC

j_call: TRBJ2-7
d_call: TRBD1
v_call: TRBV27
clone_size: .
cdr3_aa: CASRGTGGYYEQYF
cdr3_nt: TGTGCCAGCAGAGGGACAGGGGGCTATTACGAGCAGTACTTC

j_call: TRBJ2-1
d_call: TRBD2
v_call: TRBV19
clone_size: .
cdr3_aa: CASTSSGSVNEQFF
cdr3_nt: TGTGCTAGTACATCTAGCGGGAGTGTAAATGAGCAGTTCTTC

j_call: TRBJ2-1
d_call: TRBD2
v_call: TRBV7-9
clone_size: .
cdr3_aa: CASSLAGLVGYNEQFF
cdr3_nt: TGTGCCAGCAGCTTAGCTGGACTAGTCGGCTACAATGAGCAGTTCTTC